This passage covers 24 T cell receptor beta chains from one sample sequenced in a study of T cell repertoires and HLA-DP antigens. Method: immunoSEQ multiplex PCR; TCRdb's copy keeps in-frame clones and lacks some. Among around 110,000 clones listed, around 92% were seen once. The antigens of these receptors remain unknown. Sequencing used CD4+ T cells from PBMCs. The receptors shown here come from a young woman in good health and CMV-seronegative.

This clone was counted only a few times. The rearrangement uses TRBV15 and TRBJ2-7, with 8 bases matching TRBD1. This CDR3 is 16 amino acids long. CDR1 is LNHNV and CDR2 is YYDKDF in the germline V gene (reference sequence). V gave up 0 bases and J gave up 3 bases; unmatched junction bases: 7. CDR3 sequence (DNA): TGTGCCACCAGCAGAGATCGGATGGGACAGGACTACGAGCAGTACGTC. It encodes CATSRDRMGQDYEQYV.

V and J are TRBV11-2 and TRBJ2-3; 9 bases line up with TRBD2. There are 16 residues in the CDR3. Germline assignment: CDR1 SGHAT and CDR2 FQNNGV. J gave up 0 bases and V 5 bases, and 6 bases lay outside the gene matches. The CDR3 sequence is CASSILSGGSTDTQYF. CDR3 nucleotide sequence: TGTGCCAGCAGCATCCTTAGCGGGGGAAGCACAGATACGCAGTATTTT.

This clone was recorded only once. The chain employs TRBV18 and TRBJ1-2; no clear D gene. Trimming took off 5 bases at V and 0 bases at J, with 10 bases between the two ends. Germline V lookup: CDR1 KGHSH, CDR2 LQKENI. This CDR3 comprises 14 residues. The CDR3 spells CASSTYEANYGYTF. CDR3 coding DNA: TGTGCCAGCTCAACCTACGAAGCTAACTATGGCTACACCTTC.

The V gene is TRBV25-1, the J gene TRBJ2-7; the D call may be TRBD1 or TRBD2 (5 bases each). The V gene's germline CDR1 is MGHDK and CDR2 SYGVNS. The CDR3 totals 16 residues. Trimming stripped 5 bases from V and 2 bases from J, with 19 bases between. CDR3 sequence: CASSSNLQGPTYEQYF. CDR3 in DNA: TGTGCCAGCAGTAGCAATCTCCAGGGACCAACCTACGAGCAGTACTTC.

The chain is built from TRBV29-1 and TRBJ1-4, with 7 bases matching TRBD1. Germline assignment: CDR1 SQVTM and CDR2 ANQGSEA. The ends lost 4 bases at V and 0 bases at J; junction bases unmatched: 8. The CDR3 contains 16 residues. The CDR3 nucleotides read TGCAGCGTTGCCGGGACAGTTTTCGCAACTAATGAAAAACTGTTTTTT. Protein product: CSVAGTVFATNEKLFF.

On this clone itself: The junction differs from germline at one of its ends, possibly a read error. The V gene is TRBV7-7, the J gene TRBJ2-2, with 9 bases aligning to TRBD1. Per germline, CDR1 SSHAT and CDR2 FNYEAQ (reference sequence). The CDR3 is 15 residues long. The CDR3 DNA reads as TGTGCTAGCAGCCTCCGGACAGGGGAGGCCGGGGAGCTGTTTTTT. Its protein product is CASSLRTGEAGELFF.

This chain links TRBV19 with TRBJ2-3, with D perhaps matching TRBD2 (6 bases). The CDR3 loop spans 14 amino acids. Germline V gene data show CDR1 as LNHDA and CDR2 as SQIVND (reference sequence). Trimming cost V 4 bases and J 3 bases, with 11 bases left between them. The CDR3 spells CASSRVGRTDTQYF. CDR3 coding DNA: TGTGCCAGTAGTAGAGTTGGGAGGACAGATACGCAGTATTTT.

The chain couples TRBV28 to TRBJ1-5, with D perhaps matching TRBD1 (6 bases). The germline V gene encodes CDR1 MDHEN and CDR2 SYDVKM. V lost 11 bases to trimming and J lost 0 bases, with 14 bases between them. CDR3 size: 14 residues. CDR3 protein: CASCWTVSNQPQHF. The CDR3 bases are TGTGCCTCCTGTTGGACAGTTAGCAATCAGCCCCAGCATTTT.

The chain links TRBV18 to TRBJ1-3; D is unclear. From germline, CDR1 is KGHSH and CDR2 LQKENI. CDR3 length equals 12 residues. V was clipped by 6 bases and J by 4 bases, with 7 bases between them. As DNA, the CDR3 is TGTGCCAGCTCCCCTTCCGGAAACACCATATATTTT. As protein: CASSPSGNTIYF. Full variable domain (remainder filled in from reference TRBV18 and TRBJ1-3): NAGVMQNPRHLVRRRGQEARLRCSPMKGHSHVYWYRQLPEEGLKFMVYLQKENIIDESGMPKERFSAEFPKEGPSILRIQQVVRGDSAAYFCASSPSGNTIYFGEGSWLTVV.

V usage is TRBV12-5 and J usage is TRBJ2-5; D is possibly TRBD1 (6 bases). Germline CDR1 is LGHNT and CDR2 is FRNRAP. The CDR3 consists of 14 residues. With 6 bases removed from V and 4 bases from J, the gap between germline ends came to 15 bases. The CDR3 DNA follows: TGTGCTAGTGGGACCGCAGGGGTGCTAGAGACCCAGTACTTC. It encodes CASGTAGVLETQYF.

This chain uses TRBV4-2 with TRBJ2-2, with D perhaps TRBD1 (6 bases). Trimming cost V 0 bases and J 1 base, with 18 bases left between them. The CDR3 contains 19 residues. Looked up from germline, CDR1 is LGHNA and CDR2 is YNFKEQ. The CDR3 protein is CASSQEKQLRDKNTGELFF. CDR3 nucleotides: TGTGCCAGCAGCCAAGAAAAACAACTCCGGGACAAGAACACCGGGGAGCTGTTTTTT.

The J gene is TRBJ1-5, the V gene TRBV6-6; D call uncertain. This CDR3 has 14 amino acids. V lost 6 bases and J 0 bases, leaving 9 bases between the germline ends. The germline V gene encodes CDR1 MNHNY and CDR2 SVGAGI (reference sequence). CDR3 sequence (DNA): TGTGCCAGCAGGGACGGGGATAGCAATCAGCCCCAGCATTTT. Its translation is CASRDGDSNQPQHF.

Remarks on this clone: Other DNA sequences within the sample encode an identical CDR3. The chain links TRBV18 to TRBJ1-2, with 7 positions matching TRBD1. Germline V lookup: CDR1 KGHSH, CDR2 LQKENI. This CDR3 is 12 amino acids long. V shed 1 base and J 7 bases; nucleotides not matched to a gene: 0. Here the CDR3 DNA reads TGTGCCAGCTCACCACGGACAGGTGGCTACACCTTC. As protein: CASSPRTGGYTF.

This rearrangement joins TRBV5-1 to TRBJ2-1; D could derive from TRBD1 or TRBD2 (5 bases each). Trimming removed 2 bases from V and 2 bases from J, with 11 bases in between. Germline V gene lookup returns CDR1 SGHRS and CDR2 YFSETQ. This CDR3 region has 15 residues. The CDR3 DNA sequence: TGCGCCAGCAGCTTAAACGGGGCGACCTACAATGAGCAGTTCTTC. This translates into CASSLNGATYNEQFF.

The V call is TRBV28, the J call TRBJ1-5; D is ambiguous. Germline CDR1 reads MDHEN; CDR2 reads SYDVKM. V lost 3 bases to trimming and J lost 7 bases, with 10 bases between them. CDR3 length: 13 residues. CDR3 nucleotides: TGTGCCAGCAGTTTCCCGGATTACCAGCCCCAGCATTTT. Translating it yields CASSFPDYQPQHF.

This chain joins TRBV28 and TRBJ1-2; weak D call: TRBD1 (6 bases). Trimming removed 7 bases from V and 6 bases from J, with 12 bases in between. Germline-derived CDR1 and CDR2 are MDHEN and SYDVKM. The CDR3 totals 12 residues. For the CDR3, the DNA is TGTGCCAGCAACTTGGGGGACAATGGCTACACCTTC. Its protein is CASNLGDNGYTF.

The genes are TRBV7-2 and TRBJ1-3; D is possibly TRBD1 (5 bases). V was pared by 5 bases and J by 3 bases, with 17 bases between. The CDR3 totals 16 residues. CDR1 is SGHTA and CDR2 is FQGNSA in the germline V gene. CDR3 in amino acids: CASSKTSGTGGNTIYF. The CDR3 bases are TGTGCCAGCAGCAAAACGTCCGGGACGGGTGGAAACACCATATATTTT.

The gene calls are TRBV28 and TRBJ2-3; no clear D gene. There are 13 residues in the CDR3. Germline V gene lookup returns CDR1 MDHEN and CDR2 SYDVKM. The germline V and J ends were trimmed by 6 bases and 2 bases, with 9 bases remaining between them. The CDR3 protein is CASSRPFTDTQYF. CDR3 coding DNA: TGTGCCAGCAGCAGACCATTCACAGATACGCAGTATTTT.

J is TRBJ2-7 and V is TRBV6-5; TRBD1 matches 10 bases. The CDR3 length is 14 residues. From germline, CDR1 is MNHEY and CDR2 SVGAGI. Trimming took 6 bases from V and 6 from J; bases not matched to a gene: 8. CDR3 residues: CASRIYGTGVEQYV. CDR3 bases: TGTGCCAGCAGAATCTACGGGACAGGGGTCGAGCAGTACGTC.

The chain carries TRBV5-1 and TRBJ1-1; possibly TRBD1 for D (6 bases). V lost 4 bases and J lost 8, with 21 bases in between. Germline V gene sequence: CDR1 SGHRS, CDR2 YFSETQ. The CDR3 has 15 residues. Here the CDR3 reads CASSRGTGGFLEAFF. CDR3 DNA: TGCGCCAGCAGCCGAGGAACGGGGGGCTTTTTAGAAGCTTTCTTT. The complete variable domain, with remaining parts taken from reference TRBV5-1 and TRBJ1-1, reads KAGVTQTPRYLIKTRGQQVTLSCSPISGHRSVSWYQQTPGQGLQFLFEYFSETQRNKGNFPGRFSGRQFSNSRSEMNVSTLELGDSALYLCASSRGTGGFLEAFFGQGTRLTVV.

V is TRBV5-5 and J is TRBJ2-2, with D perhaps matching TRBD2 (6 bases). Germline loops: CDR1 SGHKS, CDR2 YYEKEE (reference sequence). Trimming took 4 bases from V and 1 from J, leaving 11 bases between them. This CDR3 spans 15 amino acids. The chain's CDR3 is CASSPRGGNTGELFF. The DNA of the CDR3 is TGTGCCAGCAGCCCTAGGGGAGGGAACACCGGGGAGCTGTTTTTT.

Worth noting for this clone: Other DNA sequences in this sample translate to the same CDR3. The genes are TRBV5-6 and TRBJ2-2; 10 bases map to TRBD1. Germline trimming cut 4 bases from V and 6 bases from J; bases unmatched to any gene: 3. CDR1 is SGHDT, CDR2 YYEEEE, per germline. There are 14 residues in the CDR3. The CDR3 nucleotides read TGTGCCAGCAGCCCCGGACAGGGGGCCGGGGAGCTGTTTTTT. This codes for CASSPGQGAGELFF.

The gene calls are TRBV5-1 and TRBJ1-4; D gene uncertain. V was shortened by 4 bases and J by 4 bases, with 8 bases between the two germline ends. The CDR3 is 13 residues long. Germline V gives CDR1 SGHRS, CDR2 YFSETQ. This chain's CDR3 is CASSPGGNEKLFF. CDR3 DNA: TGCGCCAGCAGCCCGGGAGGTAATGAAAAACTGTTTTTT.

Only one count was recorded for this clone. CDR3 region: CASSRGGAPNEKLFF. In nucleotides, the CDR3 is TGTGCCAGCTCCCGAGGAGGGGCTCCTAATGAAAAACTGTTTTTT. The chain has TRBV2 and TRBJ1-4; D is perhaps TRBD1 (5 bases). This CDR3 spans 15 amino acids. With 8 bases removed from V and 3 bases from J, the gap between germline ends came to 16 bases. CDR1 is SNHLY, CDR2 FYNNEI, per germline.